The subject of this entry is one T cell receptor beta chain. The PCR made use of 60 Vbeta and 13 Jbeta primers. Only in-frame clones appear in the TCRdb table, and some are missing; sequencing was by immunoSEQ multiplex PCR. Among 100,000 to 150,000 clones listed, 72% were seen once. The CDR3 loop spans 16 amino acids. J gave up 4 bases and V 5 bases, and 9 bases lay outside the gene matches. Germline CDR1 MGHDK, CDR2 SYGVNS. These data are taken from a study of cytomegalovirus exposure and HLA in healthy donors. Material: PBMCs. The V gene is TRBV25-1, the J gene TRBJ1-2; TRBD1 matches 11 bases. The TCR originated in a young man in good health and CMV-seronegative. As DNA, the CDR3 is TGTGCCAGCAGTCCCCTTGAGGACAGGGGGCTCTATGGCTACACCTTC. This encodes CASSPLEDRGLYGYTF.